The present T cell receptor (gamma chain) was sequenced within a study of γδ T cells in repeated Plasmodium falciparum infection. The germline V gene has CDR1 GITISATS and CDR2 ISYDGTV (reference sequence). The length of the CDR3 is 19 residues. V was pared by 4 bases and J by 5 bases, with 14 bases of the junction left unmatched. This clone has just a few counts. The protein given by TCRdb reflects a much larger clone and differs at residue 10 from this DNA's translation, likely from a read error; the protein shown is the DNA's translation. Gammadelta T cells were flow-sorted from PBMC into Vgamma9/Vdelta2+ and Vdelta2-negative populations for bulk analysis. Sequencing covered both gamma and delta TCR chains per sample. TCRdb re-called the multiplex PCR reads with CATT. The sample has approximately 26,000 gamma-chain clones; approximately 2.9% are singletons.

This sequence originates from a pool of human donors (malaria-infected and uninfected, not separated). The specimen sequenced was gamma-delta T cells from blood. The chain uses TRGV9 and TRGJP. Here the J gene came from matching the DNA to germline, since TCRdb omits it. The CDR3 DNA follows: TGTGCCTTGTGGGAAGATCCCACCTTAGAAGAGTTGGGCAAAAAAATCAAGGTATTT. It translates to CALWEDPTLEELGKKIKVF.